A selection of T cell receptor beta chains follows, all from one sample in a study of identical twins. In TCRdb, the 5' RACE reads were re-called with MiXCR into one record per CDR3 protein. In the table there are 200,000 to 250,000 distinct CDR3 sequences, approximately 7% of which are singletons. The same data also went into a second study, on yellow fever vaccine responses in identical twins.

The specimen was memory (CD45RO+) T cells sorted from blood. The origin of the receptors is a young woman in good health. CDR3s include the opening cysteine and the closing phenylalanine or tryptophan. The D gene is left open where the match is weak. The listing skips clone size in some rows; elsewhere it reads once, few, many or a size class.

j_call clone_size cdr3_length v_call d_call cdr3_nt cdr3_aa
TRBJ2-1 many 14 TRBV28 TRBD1 TGTGCCAGCAGGACAGGACAGGGGAACAATGAGCAGTTCTTC CASRTGQGNNEQFF
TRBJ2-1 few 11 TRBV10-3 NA TGTGCCATCAGTGAAAGGGTTGAGCAGTTCTTC CAISERVEQFF
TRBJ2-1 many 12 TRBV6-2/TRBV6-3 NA TGTGCCAGCACGTCTAGCAGTAATGAGCAGTTCTTC CASTSSSNEQFF
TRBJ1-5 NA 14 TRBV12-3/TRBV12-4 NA TGTGCCAGCAGTTTAGTGGATAGCAATCAGCCCCAGCATTTT CASSLVDSNQPQHF
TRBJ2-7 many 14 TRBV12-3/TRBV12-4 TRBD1 TGTGCCAGCAATGACAGGGACCCCTCCTACGAGCAGTACTTC CASNDRDPSYEQYF
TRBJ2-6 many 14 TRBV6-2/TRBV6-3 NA TGTGCCAGCATCTCCCCAGCTGGGGCCAACGTCCTGACTTTC CASISPAGANVLTF
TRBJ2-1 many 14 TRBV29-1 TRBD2 TGCAGCGTTTGGGGTAGCGGGAACTACAATGAGCAGTTCTTC CSVWGSGNYNEQFF
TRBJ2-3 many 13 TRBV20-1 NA TGCAGTGCTAGACCAGGTCGAGCAGATACGCAGTATTTT CSARPGRADTQYF
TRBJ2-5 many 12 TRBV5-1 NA TGCGCCAGCAGCCCCAACCAAGAGACCCAGTACTTC CASSPNQETQYF
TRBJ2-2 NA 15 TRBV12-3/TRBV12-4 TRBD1 TGTGCCAGCAGTCCCGGGACAGGGGGCTTTGGGGAGCTGTTTTTT CASSPGTGGFGELFF
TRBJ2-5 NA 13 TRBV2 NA TGTGCCAGCAGGAAGGGTTCCGAGGAGACCCAGTACTTC CASRKGSEETQYF
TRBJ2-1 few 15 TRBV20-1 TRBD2 TGCAGTGCCGCTCTAGCGGGGGGGATGGGGAATGAGCAGTTCTTC CSAALAGGMGNEQFF
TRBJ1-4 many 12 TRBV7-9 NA TGTGCCAGCTCCCTGGTTGGAGAAAAACTGTTTTTT CASSLVGEKLFF
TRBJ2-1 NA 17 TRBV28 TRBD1 TGTGCCAGCAGCGAACAGGGGGCGCGGAACTCCTACAATGAGCAGTTCTTC CASSEQGARNSYNEQFF
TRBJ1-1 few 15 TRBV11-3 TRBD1 TGTGCCAGCAGCTCCCAGACAGGGGGAAGGACTGAAGCTTTCTTT CASSSQTGGRTEAFF
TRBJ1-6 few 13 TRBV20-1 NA TGCAGTGCTAGGACGGTAGAAAATTCACCCCTCCACTTT CSARTVENSPLHF
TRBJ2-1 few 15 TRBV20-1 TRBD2 TGCAGTGCTAGAGCCCCTAGCGGAGCCTACAATGAGCAGTTCTTC CSARAPSGAYNEQFF